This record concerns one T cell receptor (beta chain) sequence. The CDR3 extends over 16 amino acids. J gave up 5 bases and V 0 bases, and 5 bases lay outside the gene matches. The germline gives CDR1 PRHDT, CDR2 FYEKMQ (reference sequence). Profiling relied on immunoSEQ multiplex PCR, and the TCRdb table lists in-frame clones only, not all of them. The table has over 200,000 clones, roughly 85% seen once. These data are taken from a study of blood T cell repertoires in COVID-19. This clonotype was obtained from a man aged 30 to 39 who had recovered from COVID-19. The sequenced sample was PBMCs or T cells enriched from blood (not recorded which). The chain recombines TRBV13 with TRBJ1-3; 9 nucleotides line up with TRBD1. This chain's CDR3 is CASSLGLGQGRNTIYF. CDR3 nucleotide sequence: TGTGCCAGCAGCTTAGGCCTGGGACAGGGTAGAAACACCATATATTTT.